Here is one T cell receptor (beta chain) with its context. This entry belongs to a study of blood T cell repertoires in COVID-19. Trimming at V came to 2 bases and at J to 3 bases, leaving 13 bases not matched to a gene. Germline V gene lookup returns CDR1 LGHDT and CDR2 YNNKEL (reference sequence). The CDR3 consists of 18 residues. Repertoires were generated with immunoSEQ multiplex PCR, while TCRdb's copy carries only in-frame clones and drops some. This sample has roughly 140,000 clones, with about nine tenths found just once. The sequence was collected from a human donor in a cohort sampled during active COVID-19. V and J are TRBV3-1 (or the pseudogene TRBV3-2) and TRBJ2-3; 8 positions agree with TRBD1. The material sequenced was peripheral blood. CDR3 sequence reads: CASSQPIVGQGITDTQYF. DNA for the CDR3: TGTGCCAGCAGCCAACCCATAGTCGGACAGGGTATAACAGATACGCAGTATTTT.